This section outlines one T cell receptor beta chain sequence together with its context. As yet, its antigen is unknown. J gave up 6 bases and V 11 bases, and 11 bases lay outside the gene matches. Germline V gives CDR1 MDHEN, CDR2 SYDVKM. The CDR3 totals 13 residues. These data are taken from a study of OX40 agonist ivuxolimab in advanced cancers. Overall study: Hepatocellular carcinoma, melanoma, renal cell or head and neck cancer occurred in dose-escalation patients. Having had anti-PD-1, anti-PD-L1 or anti-CTLA-4 therapy before was allowed, and under 50% had some.

TCRdb's copy holds only in-frame clones and misses some; the assay was immunoSEQ multiplex PCR. The sample lists some 80,000 clones, about 92% occurring once. Study outcomes and limitations: Blood T cells, both CD4+ and CD8+, expanded clonally by week 6 at 0.1 to 3.0 mg/kg. CD8+ T cells (on average) carried more expanded clones than CD4+ T cells.

The clonotype originates from an adult with an advanced solid tumor such as melanoma, head and neck, liver or kidney cancer. Sequenced material: CD4+ or CD8+ T cells sorted from blood, taken in a trial of the OX40 agonist ivuxolimab. This chain links TRBV28 with TRBJ2-5; 8 nucleotides line up with TRBD1. The CDR3 DNA is TGTGCCGTCTTGGACAGGGTAAAACAGACCCAGTACTTC. This translates into CAVLDRVKQTQYF.